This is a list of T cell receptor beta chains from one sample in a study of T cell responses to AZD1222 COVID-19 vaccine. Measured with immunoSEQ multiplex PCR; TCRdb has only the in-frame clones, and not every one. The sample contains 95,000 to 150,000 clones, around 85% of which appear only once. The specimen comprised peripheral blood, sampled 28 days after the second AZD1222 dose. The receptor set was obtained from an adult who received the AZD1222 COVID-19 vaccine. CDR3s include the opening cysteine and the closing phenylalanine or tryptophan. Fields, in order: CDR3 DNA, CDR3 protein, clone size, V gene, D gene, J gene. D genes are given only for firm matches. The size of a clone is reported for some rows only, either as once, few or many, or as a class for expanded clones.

CDR3nt: TGTGCCAGCAGCCCTTCAGGACAGGGGGCTGGCCGGACCCTCCACTTT
CDR3aa: CASSPSGQGAGRTLHF
abundance: -
v_gene: TRBV7-2
d_gene: TRBD1
j_gene: TRBJ1-6

CDR3nt: TGCGCCAGCAGCTTGGATGGGGGCAACAATCAGCCCCAGCATTTT
CDR3aa: CASSLDGGNNQPQHF
abundance: once
v_gene: TRBV5-1
d_gene: -
j_gene: TRBJ1-5

CDR3nt: TGTGCCAGCAGCTATATGACAGGGGGCGGTAGTGAAGCTTTCTTT
CDR3aa: CASSYMTGGGSEAFF
abundance: -
v_gene: TRBV28
d_gene: TRBD1
j_gene: TRBJ1-1

CDR3nt: TGTGCCAGCAGACCCCCGGGGGAGGGGAGGGGTGGCTACACCTTC
CDR3aa: CASRPPGEGRGGYTF
abundance: -
v_gene: TRBV6-5
d_gene: -
j_gene: TRBJ1-2

CDR3nt: TGCGCCAGCAGTGAGTCGACTGGAGGAAACGTAGCCAAAAACATTCAGTACTTC
CDR3aa: CASSESTGGNVAKNIQYF
abundance: -
v_gene: TRBV10-1
d_gene: -
j_gene: TRBJ2-4

CDR3nt: TGTGCCAGCAGCTTTGCAACAGGCACCATGAACACTGAAGCTTTCTTT
CDR3aa: CASSFATGTMNTEAFF
abundance: -
v_gene: TRBV5-6
d_gene: -
j_gene: TRBJ1-1

CDR3nt: TGTGCCAGTAGTATGATCGGCAATCAGCCCCAGCATTTT
CDR3aa: CASSMIGNQPQHF
abundance: few
v_gene: TRBV19
d_gene: -
j_gene: TRBJ1-5

CDR3nt: TGTGCCAGCAGCTTAGGGCAGGCGCCCCAATCTGAGCAGTTCTTC
CDR3aa: CASSLGQAPQSEQFF
abundance: -
v_gene: TRBV11-3
d_gene: -
j_gene: TRBJ2-1

CDR3nt: TGTGCCAGCAGCTTGTCGGGTTATGGCTACACCTTC
CDR3aa: CASSLSGYGYTF
abundance: -
v_gene: TRBV5-6
d_gene: -
j_gene: TRBJ1-2

CDR3nt: TGTGCCAGCAGTCCCCCAGGGCAGCCCCAGCATTTT
CDR3aa: CASSPPGQPQHF
abundance: -
v_gene: TRBV6-5
d_gene: -
j_gene: TRBJ1-5

CDR3nt: TGTGCCAGCAGTGAAACAACGCAGGGGCCTGGAAACACCATATATTTT
CDR3aa: CASSETTQGPGNTIYF
abundance: -
v_gene: TRBV6-1
d_gene: -
j_gene: TRBJ1-3

CDR3nt: TGCGCCAGCAGTCCGGGACGCCTCTACGAGCAGTACTTC
CDR3aa: CASSPGRLYEQYF
abundance: -
v_gene: TRBV10-1
d_gene: -
j_gene: TRBJ2-7

CDR3nt: TGCGCCAGCAGCCAAGACGTCACCGTTAACTCACCCCTCCACTTT
CDR3aa: CASSQDVTVNSPLHF
abundance: -
v_gene: TRBV4-3
d_gene: -
j_gene: TRBJ1-6

CDR3nt: TGTGCCTGGAAGGGGTCTAGCGGGGGGAGCTCCTACAATGAGCAGTTCTTC
CDR3aa: CAWKGSSGGSSYNEQFF
abundance: -
v_gene: TRBV30
d_gene: TRBD2
j_gene: TRBJ2-1

CDR3nt: TGTGCCAGCAGCCAAGGACTGGGGACCCAGTACTTC
CDR3aa: CASSQGLGTQYF
abundance: -
v_gene: TRBV3-1/TRBV3-2
d_gene: -
j_gene: TRBJ2-5

CDR3nt: TGTGCCAGCAGCCGTGGACAGGGAATCTACAATGAGCAGTTCTTC
CDR3aa: CASSRGQGIYNEQFF
abundance: -
v_gene: TRBV7-9
d_gene: TRBD1
j_gene: TRBJ2-1

CDR3nt: TGCGCCAGCCAGACTGGCGGGGGATTCACCGGGGAGCTGTTTTTT
CDR3aa: CASQTGGGFTGELFF
abundance: -
v_gene: TRBV5-1
d_gene: TRBD2
j_gene: TRBJ2-2

CDR3nt: TGTGCCAGCAGCCACCTAGCGGGGGGGACAGATACGCAGTATTTT
CDR3aa: CASSHLAGGTDTQYF
abundance: few
v_gene: TRBV3-1/TRBV3-2
d_gene: TRBD2
j_gene: TRBJ2-3

CDR3nt: TGTGCCAGCAGCTTTAAAAAGACTAGCACAGATACGCAGTATTTT
CDR3aa: CASSFKKTSTDTQYF
abundance: -
v_gene: TRBV5-6
d_gene: -
j_gene: TRBJ2-3

CDR3nt: TGTGCCAGCAGCTTCCTAGGGGTTTCCTACGAGCAGTACTTC
CDR3aa: CASSFLGVSYEQYF
abundance: once
v_gene: TRBV4-2
d_gene: -
j_gene: TRBJ2-7

CDR3nt: TGTGCCAGCAGCCAGGGAGGAGGGGACTCTCAAGCCAAAAACATTCAGTACTTC
CDR3aa: CASSQGGGDSQAKNIQYF
abundance: -
v_gene: TRBV4-2
d_gene: -
j_gene: TRBJ2-4

CDR3nt: TGTGCCAGCGGTAACAGCGCTTATAATTCACCCCTCCACTTT
CDR3aa: CASGNSAYNSPLHF
abundance: few
v_gene: TRBV5-4
d_gene: -
j_gene: TRBJ1-6

CDR3nt: TGCACCAGCAGCCAAGGGAGCGGCCCCGGGGATACGCAGTATTTT
CDR3aa: CTSSQGSGPGDTQYF
abundance: -
v_gene: TRBV1
d_gene: -
j_gene: TRBJ2-3

CDR3nt: TGTGCCACCAGCAGAGATCGCCCAGGGGAAGGACAGCCCCAGCATTTT
CDR3aa: CATSRDRPGEGQPQHF
abundance: -
v_gene: TRBV15
d_gene: -
j_gene: TRBJ1-5

CDR3nt: TGTGCCAGCAGTGACAAGGTTGAGCAGTACTTC
CDR3aa: CASSDKVEQYF
abundance: -
v_gene: TRBV6-1
d_gene: -
j_gene: TRBJ2-7

CDR3nt: TGCGCCAGCAGCTGGACAAACGGTTATGGCTACACCTTC
CDR3aa: CASSWTNGYGYTF
abundance: -
v_gene: TRBV5-1
d_gene: -
j_gene: TRBJ1-2

CDR3nt: TGTGCCAGCAGCTTAGGCAGCTATGGCTACACCTTC
CDR3aa: CASSLGSYGYTF
abundance: -
v_gene: TRBV7-9
d_gene: -
j_gene: TRBJ1-2

CDR3nt: TGTGCCAGCAGCCAAGGGACAGCGGATAATTCACCCCTCCACTTT
CDR3aa: CASSQGTADNSPLHF
abundance: -
v_gene: TRBV4-2
d_gene: -
j_gene: TRBJ1-6

CDR3nt: TGTGCCAGCAGCCGTAGGGGGACTGAAGCTTTCTTT
CDR3aa: CASSRRGTEAFF
abundance: -
v_gene: TRBV5-6
d_gene: -
j_gene: TRBJ1-1

CDR3nt: TGTGCCAGCAGTGTGCAGGGGGCGGCTGGAAACACCATATATTTT
CDR3aa: CASSVQGAAGNTIYF
abundance: -
v_gene: TRBV25-1
d_gene: TRBD1
j_gene: TRBJ1-3

CDR3nt: TGTGCTAGTGCCACCGGGACAGGGGACTACGAGCAGTACTTC
CDR3aa: CASATGTGDYEQYF
abundance: -
v_gene: TRBV12-5
d_gene: TRBD1
j_gene: TRBJ2-7